The following is a T cell receptor beta chain sequence with its context. Its specificity is unknown. The source of the sample is a study of cytomegalovirus exposure and HLA in healthy donors. PCR involved 60 Vbeta and 13 Jbeta primers. Repertoires were generated with immunoSEQ multiplex PCR, while TCRdb's copy carries only in-frame clones and drops some. Of 150,000 to 200,000 clones detected, about 81% appear once; the ten largest clones hold under 3%. Study conclusions and caveats: Per a prior analysis, the majority of TCR beta V segments were productive roughly 90% or roughly 30% of the time.

Trimming took 7 bases from V and 5 from J; bases not matched to a gene: 7. Germline V gene sequence: CDR1 SQVTM, CDR2 ANQGSEA. The CDR3 length is 12 residues. The sequencing input was PBMCs. This clonotype originated in a woman in her forties or fifties in good health and CMV-seropositive. This sequence joins TRBV29-1 and TRBJ1-2; 7 bases align to TRBD1. The CDR3 coding sequence is TGCAGCGCAGCCGGGACAGAGTATGGCTACACCTTC. This gives the protein CSAAGTEYGYTF.